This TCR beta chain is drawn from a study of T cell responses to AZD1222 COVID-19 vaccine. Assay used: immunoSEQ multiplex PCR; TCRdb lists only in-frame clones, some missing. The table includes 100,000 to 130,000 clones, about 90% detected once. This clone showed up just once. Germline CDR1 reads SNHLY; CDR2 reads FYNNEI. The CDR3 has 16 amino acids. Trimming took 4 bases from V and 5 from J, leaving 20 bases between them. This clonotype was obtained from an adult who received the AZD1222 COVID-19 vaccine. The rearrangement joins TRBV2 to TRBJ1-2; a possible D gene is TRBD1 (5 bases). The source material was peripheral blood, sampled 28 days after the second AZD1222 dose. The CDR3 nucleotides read TGTGCCAGCAGTGGGGGCTTCTTCCAATCTCTTTATGGCTACACCTTC. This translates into CASSGGFFQSLYGYTF.